These 31 T cell receptor beta chains were all obtained from the same sample, sequenced in a study of blood T cell repertoires in COVID-19. Clones were read by immunoSEQ multiplex PCR, and TCRdb kept only the in-frame ones, dropping some. Here the sample spans about 180,000 clones, under 90% being singletons. The specimen sequenced was peripheral blood. The receptors were gathered from a person between 70 and 80 years old with COVID-19, enrolled during active disease.

V is TRBV30 and J is TRBJ2-7; TRBD1 matches at 11 bases. The germline gives CDR1 GTSNPN, CDR2 SVGIG (reference sequence). This CDR3 is 13 amino acids long. V dropped 5 bases and J dropped 2; count of bases not matched to a gene: 2. CDR3 residues: CAWGDRGTYEQYF. The CDR3 DNA reads as TGTGCCTGGGGGGACAGGGGGACCTACGAGCAGTACTTC.

This chain uses TRBV7-2 with TRBJ2-7; 10 bases align to TRBD2. V trimming: 1 base; J trimming: 2 bases; junction bases outside the gene matches: 8. Germline V gene lookup returns CDR1 SGHTA and CDR2 FQGNSA. CDR3 length equals 17 residues. CDR3 nucleotide sequence: TGTGCCAGCAGCTTAGTAGAGACAGCGGGGGGGCCCTACGAGCAGTACTTC. This codes for CASSLVETAGGPYEQYF.

The chain employs TRBV5-1 and TRBJ2-3; TRBD1 agrees at 7 bases. The germline gives CDR1 SGHRS, CDR2 YFSETQ. The CDR3 runs 14 residues. J gave up 6 bases and V 4 bases, and 8 bases lay outside the gene matches. CDR3 protein: CASSGETGRDTQYF. In DNA, the CDR3 is TGCGCCAGCAGCGGGGAGACAGGGCGGGATACGCAGTATTTT.

The table lists this clone with a few counts. This chain uses TRBV19 with TRBJ2-5; 8 bases align to TRBD1. CDR1 is LNHDA, CDR2 SQIVND, per germline (reference sequence). V shed 5 bases, J shed 4 bases, and the junction held 6 bases outside the gene matches. The CDR3 sequence is 14 residues long. In DNA, the CDR3 is TGTGCCAGTAGTGCGACAGGGGCGTCAGAGACCCAGTACTTC. Translation: CASSATGASETQYF.

This sequence joins TRBV7-2 and TRBJ1-1; TRBD1 matches at 7 bases. CDR1 is SGHTA and CDR2 is FQGNSA in the germline V gene. CDR3 length equals 13 residues. V shed 4 bases and J 4 bases; nucleotides not matched to a gene: 3. CDR3 region: CASSSGQVTEAFF. The CDR3 DNA is TGTGCCAGCAGCTCCGGACAGGTCACTGAAGCTTTCTTT.

V gene TRBV5-1 combines with J gene TRBJ2-3, with TRBD2 identical over 7 bases. Germline-derived CDR1 and CDR2 are SGHRS and YFSETQ. CDR3 size: 15 residues. The trim removed 5 bases at V and 2 bases at J, leaving 8 bases unmatched. This chain's CDR3 is CASSTQRGFTDTQYF. CDR3 nucleotide sequence: TGCGCCAGCAGTACTCAGCGGGGTTTCACAGATACGCAGTATTTT.

This chain links TRBV5-4 with TRBJ2-1; D is perhaps TRBD1 (6 bases). The CDR3 sequence is 15 residues long. V gave up 2 bases and J gave up 0 bases, with 9 bases separating them. In germline, CDR1 is SGHNT, CDR2 YYREEE (reference sequence). This chain's CDR3 is CASSLRQVSYNEQFF. As DNA, the CDR3 is TGTGCCAGCAGCTTAAGACAGGTCTCCTACAATGAGCAGTTCTTC. Supplemented by reference TRBV5-4 and TRBJ2-1, the full variable domain reads ETGVTQSPTHLIKTRGQQVTLRCSSQSGHNTVSWYQQALGQGPQFIFQYYREEENGRGNFPPRFSGLQFPNYSSELNVNALELDDSALYLCASSLRQVSYNEQFFGPGTRLTVL.

This sequence joins TRBV28 and TRBJ1-5; D unresolved. From germline, CDR1 is MDHEN and CDR2 SYDVKM. This CDR3 has 13 amino acids. The V end was cut by 6 bases, the J end by 5 bases, with 11 bases between. The DNA for the CDR3 is TGTGCCAGCAGCCTGGCAGGCGATCAGCCCCAGCATTTT. It is translated as CASSLAGDQPQHF.

The gene calls are TRBV12-3 or TRBV12-4 and TRBJ1-2, with D tentatively TRBD1 (6 bases). The V gene lost 9 bases and the J gene lost 2 bases, with 10 bases spanning the gap. This CDR3 spans 12 amino acids. CDR3 bases: TGTGCCAGTTCGACAGGAAACTATGGCTACACCTTC. This codes for CASSTGNYGYTF.

The CDR3 spells CASSVNSGGVNEKLFF. In nucleotides, the CDR3 is TGTGCCAGCAGCGTTAACTCCGGGGGGGTTAATGAAAAACTGTTTTTT. This sequence joins TRBV7-6 and TRBJ1-4, with a possible D match to TRBD1 (5 bases). V dropped 5 bases and J dropped 4 bases, with 17 bases sitting between them. The CDR3 consists of 16 residues. Looked up from germline, CDR1 is SGHVS and CDR2 is FNYEAQ.

The chain joins TRBV5-1 to TRBJ1-4, with TRBD1 identical over 9 bases. The CDR3 is 15 residues long. Germline CDR1 and CDR2: SGHRS and YFSETQ. J gave up 7 bases and V 0 bases, and 4 bases lay outside the gene matches. The CDR3: CASSLAGTGIEKLFF. CDR3 nucleotide sequence: TGCGCCAGCAGCTTGGCTGGGACAGGGATTGAAAAACTGTTTTTT. Variable domain in full (rest from reference TRBV5-1 and TRBJ1-4): KAGVTQTPRYLIKTRGQQVTLSCSPISGHRSVSWYQQTPGQGLQFLFEYFSETQRNKGNFPGRFSGRQFSNSRSEMNVSTLELGDSALYLCASSLAGTGIEKLFFGSGTQLSVL.

The CDR3 region has the DNA TGTGCCTGGACCACAGGGAGAGGAAAGACCCAGTACTTC. Translating it yields CAWTTGRGKTQYF. The J gene is TRBJ2-5, the V gene TRBV30; possibly TRBD1 for D (6 bases). Germline V gene data show CDR1 as GTSNPN and CDR2 as SVGIG (reference sequence). V shed 4 bases and J shed 6 bases, with 15 bases lying between them. The CDR3 is made up of 13 amino acids. The variable domain in full, with the rest retrieved from reference TRBV30 and TRBJ2-5, is SQTIHQWPATLVQPVGSPLSLECTVEGTSNPNLYWYRQAAGRGLQLLFYSVGIGQISSEVPQNLSASRPQDRQFILSSKKLLLSDSGFYLCAWTTGRGKTQYFGPGTRLLVL.

J is TRBJ1-1 and V is TRBV7-8, with 9 nucleotides matching TRBD1. Germline lookup yields CDR1 SGHVS and CDR2 FQNEAQ. The CDR3 sequence is 12 residues long. V lost 6 bases and J lost 8; bases outside the gene matches: 4. The CDR3 sequence: CASRNTGGEAFF. CDR3 in DNA: TGTGCCAGCAGGAATACAGGGGGCGAAGCTTTCTTT.

This chain uses TRBV20-1 with TRBJ2-7; 9 bases are shared with TRBD1. V lost 3 bases and J lost 2; bases outside the gene matches: 8. The CDR3 has 15 residues. Germline V lookup: CDR1 DFQATT, CDR2 SNEGSKA (reference sequence). The CDR3 spells CSASRGTGTPYEQYF. Here the CDR3 DNA reads TGCAGTGCTAGTCGGGGGACAGGGACCCCCTACGAGCAGTACTTC.

This sequence joins TRBV9 and TRBJ1-5, with TRBD1 as a possible D gene (6 bases). Trimming shortened V by 8 bases and J by 0 bases, and 12 bases separated the two germline ends. Germline V gene sequence: CDR1 SGDLS, CDR2 YYNGEE. This CDR3 has 14 residues. The CDR3 protein is CARERGYSNQPQHF. The CDR3 DNA is TGTGCCAGGGAGAGGGGGTATAGCAATCAGCCCCAGCATTTT. The full variable domain, completed using reference TRBV9 and TRBJ1-5, is DSGVTQTPKHLITATGQRVTLRCSPRSGDLSVYWYQQSLDQGLQFLIQYYNGEERAKGNILERFSAQQFPDLHSELNLSSLELGDSALYFCARERGYSNQPQHFGDGTRLSIL.

This chain joins TRBV28 and TRBJ2-2; TRBD2 agrees at 16 bases. J lost 4 bases, V lost 10 bases, and 21 bases had no gene match. The CDR3 runs to 21 residues. Germline V CDR1 and CDR2: MDHEN, SYDVKM. The CDR3: CAIPGGDPGLAGGPVTGELFF. The CDR3, as DNA: TGTGCCATCCCGGGGGGGGACCCGGGACTAGCGGGAGGGCCAGTCACCGGGGAGCTGTTTTTT.

The V gene is TRBV11-3, the J gene TRBJ1-3; 7 bases match TRBD1. V shed 5 bases, J shed 2 bases, and the junction held 6 bases outside the gene matches. This CDR3 spans 15 amino acids. Germline assignment: CDR1 SGHNT and CDR2 YENEEA. Here the CDR3 reads CASSRDRDAGNTIYF. In DNA, the CDR3 is TGTGCCAGCAGCCGCGACAGGGACGCTGGAAACACCATATATTTT.

This clone was detected once. The V call is TRBV2, the J call TRBJ2-2; 7 bases are shared with TRBD2. Trimming took 8 bases from V and 5 from J; bases not matched to a gene: 8. Germline V CDR1 and CDR2: SNHLY, FYNNEI. The CDR3 totals 14 residues. As DNA, the CDR3 is TGTGCCAGCGGGCGGGGGACGCAAACCGGGGAGCTGTTTTTT. Its translation: CASGRGTQTGELFF.

This sequence joins TRBV9 and TRBJ2-7, with D unclear. Looked up from germline, CDR1 is SGDLS and CDR2 is YYNGEE. V was clipped by 0 bases and J by 2 bases, with 12 bases between them. The CDR3 consists of 15 residues. The DNA for the CDR3 is TGTGCCAGCAGCGTAGAGCTGGTGCCTGCCTACGAGCAGTACTTC. This gives the protein CASSVELVPAYEQYF. The variable domain in full, completed from reference TRBV9 and TRBJ2-7, reads DSGVTQTPKHLITATGQRVTLRCSPRSGDLSVYWYQQSLDQGLQFLIQYYNGEERAKGNILERFSAQQFPDLHSELNLSSLELGDSALYFCASSVELVPAYEQYFGPGTRLTVT.

The V and J genes are TRBV14 and TRBJ1-2; D gene unclear. Germline-derived CDR1 and CDR2 are SGHDN and FVKESK. CDR3 length equals 15 residues. V lost 3 bases, J lost 11 bases, and 22 bases lay in between. CDR3 residues: CASSQRTTLGSRYTF. CDR3 nucleotides: TGTGCCAGCAGCCAGAGAACCACCCTCGGTAGTAGATACACCTTC.

V is TRBV5-4 and J is TRBJ2-1; possibly TRBD1 for D (6 bases). The germline V gene has CDR1 SGHNT and CDR2 YYREEE (reference sequence). Trimming took 5 bases from V and 7 from J, leaving 25 bases between them. The CDR3 has 17 residues. CDR3 loop: CASSSYPGTTSLNEQFF. CDR3 DNA sequence: TGTGCCAGCAGTTCATACCCCGGGACAACGAGTCTAAATGAGCAGTTCTTC. The complete variable domain, with remaining parts taken from reference TRBV5-4 and TRBJ2-1, reads ETGVTQSPTHLIKTRGQQVTLRCSSQSGHNTVSWYQQALGQGPQFIFQYYREEENGRGNFPPRFSGLQFPNYSSELNVNALELDDSALYLCASSSYPGTTSLNEQFFGPGTRLTVL.

V is TRBV3-1 (or the pseudogene TRBV3-2) and J is TRBJ1-4; 7 positions agree with TRBD1. The V and J ends lost 7 bases and 7 bases, in that order; junction bases with no gene match: 9. The germline gives CDR1 LGHDT, CDR2 YNNKEL (reference sequence). The CDR3 is 14 residues long. The CDR3 bases are TGTGCCAGCACCTCGGGGACAGAGCGTGAAAAACTGTTTTTT. Translation: CASTSGTEREKLFF.

The rearrangement uses TRBV6-5 and TRBJ1-4; a possible D gene is TRBD1 (6 bases). Germline CDR1 MNHEY, CDR2 SVGAGI. The CDR3 contains 14 residues. V was pared by 5 bases and J by 2 bases, with 9 bases between. The CDR3 nucleotides read TGTGCCAGCAGTACAGGGACCACTAATGAAAAACTGTTTTTT. It yields the protein CASSTGTTNEKLFF.

The chain recombines TRBV2 with TRBJ1-2; no reliable D call. This CDR3 contains 12 residues. Deletions cut 5 bases from V and 5 bases from J, with 9 bases between. Germline assignment: CDR1 SNHLY and CDR2 FYNNEI. As DNA, the CDR3 is TGTGCCAGCAGTCGAGACACTTATGGCTACACCTTC. This translates into CASSRDTYGYTF. The variable domain in full, completed from reference TRBV2 and TRBJ1-2, reads EPEVTQTPSHQVTQMGQEVILRCVPISNHLYFYWYRQILGQKVEFLVSFYNNEISEKSEIFDDQFSVERPDGSNFTLKIRSTKLEDSAMYFCASSRDTYGYTFGSGTRLTVV.

This chain links TRBV28 with TRBJ2-3; unclear D gene. With 8 bases removed from V and 10 bases from J, the gap between germline ends came to 13 bases. Looked up from germline, CDR1 is MDHEN and CDR2 is SYDVKM. This CDR3 comprises 11 residues. The CDR3: CASSAPLAQYF. CDR3 bases: TGTGCCAGCTCTGCCCCCTTAGCGCAGTATTTT.

V is TRBV3-1 (or the pseudogene TRBV3-2) and J is TRBJ1-1; D may be TRBD1 (6 bases). Germline assignment: CDR1 LGHDT and CDR2 YNNKEL (reference sequence). The V end lost 4 bases, the J end lost 5 bases, and 14 bases lay between the germline ends. The CDR3 has 14 amino acids. CDR3 sequence (DNA): TGTGCCAGCAGCCTTCAAGGGACACCTACTGAAGCTTTCTTT. This encodes CASSLQGTPTEAFF.

Comment on this clone: Other DNA sequences in this sample translate to the same CDR3. This rearrangement joins TRBV11-2 to TRBJ2-7, with TRBD2 identical over 9 bases. J lost 0 bases, V lost 1 base, and 1 base had no gene match. The CDR3 extends over 15 amino acids. Per the germline V gene, CDR1 is SGHAT and CDR2 is FQNNGV. CDR3 sequence: CASSLGSGSSYEQYF. The CDR3 DNA follows: TGTGCCAGCAGCTTAGGTAGCGGGAGCTCCTACGAGCAGTACTTC.

The chain is built from TRBV27 and TRBJ1-1; 9 bases align to TRBD1. The CDR3 length is 14 residues. J lost 12 bases, V lost 6 bases, and 14 bases had no gene match. Per germline, CDR1 MNHEY and CDR2 SMNVEV (reference sequence). The CDR3 reads CASSLERGTGSSFF. The CDR3 DNA reads TGTGCCAGCAGCCTAGAGCGGGGGACAGGGTCGTCTTTCTTT.

CDR3 DNA sequence: TGTGCCAGCAGCTTAGCGCGGGGGGGGTACACCGGGGAGCTGTTTTTT. Protein: CASSLARGGYTGELFF. V and J are TRBV7-2 and TRBJ2-2; 9 nucleotides agree with TRBD2. Germline assignment: CDR1 SGHTA and CDR2 FQGNSA. The V and J ends lost 0 bases and 3 bases, in that order; junction bases with no gene match: 2. The CDR3 loop spans 16 amino acids.

The chain carries TRBV7-2 and TRBJ2-1; D might be TRBD1 (6 bases). The V gene lost 4 bases and the J gene lost 9 bases, with 13 bases spanning the gap. Germline V gene data show CDR1 as SGHTA and CDR2 as FQGNSA. This CDR3 region has 13 residues. In DNA form, the CDR3 reads TGTGCCAGCAGCTCCGGACAGCTAACTGAGCAGTTCTTC. Encoded protein: CASSSGQLTEQFF.

The chain is built from TRBV11-2 and TRBJ2-1; TRBD2 is a possible D gene (5 bases). V shed 5 bases and J shed 5 bases, with 7 bases lying between them. This CDR3 has 12 residues. In germline, CDR1 is SGHAT, CDR2 FQNNGV. The CDR3 reads CASSIGNNEQFF. CDR3 DNA: TGTGCCAGCAGCATCGGGAACAATGAGCAGTTCTTC.